The TCR beta chain under discussion was sequenced for a study of blood T cell repertoires in COVID-19 (dated by TCRdb to the early 2020s). For the wider study: Collaborator samples came from the United States, Italy and Spain and covered acute and convalescent phases of COVID-19. The prospective study material was composed of cDNA or gDNA derived from T cells, B-cell-depleted T cells, or PBMCs. Subjects who had been exposed to COVID-19, were actively infected with it, or had recovered from it provided the deeply sampled blood TCRbeta repertoires that made up the dataset. The repertoires were released in a freely available public database intended as a resource for research on the immune response to SARS-CoV-2. The samples were drawn from the first 160 participants of the ongoing ImmuneRACE study and from 1,200 or so subjects provided by 6 global collaborators. The sample metadata nearly always contained a de-identified subject ID, COVID-19 status, age in years and sex. Where available, HLA class I and class II types were taken from metadata supplied by the sample provider and were not determined by assay-based typing. General conclusions and limits of the study: Clinical and demographic metadata were provided uncurated, with the amount varying by source and participant.

V is cut by 4 bases and J by 0 bases, and the space between the germline ends is 16 bases. Via the germline V gene, CDR1 is SNHLY and CDR2 FYNNEI. The CDR3 has 17 amino acids, counting the end cysteine and phenylalanine. The entry retains the CDR3 DNA only, 51 bases that are in frame from base 1. Notes on this clone: Its antigen target is currently unknown. One base away there is no much larger clone; base qualities are not given.

TCRbeta CDR3 regions were amplified from genomic DNA by means of the immunoSEQ Assay, a bias-controlled multiplex PCR. The paper's processing steps were these. Within the assay, amplification of reference gene primers was used to estimate how many nucleated cells each sample contained. To quantify the absolute abundance of each unique TCRbeta CDR3 rearrangement, sequence reads were collapsed and filtered. Productive Simpson clonality was computed per sample as the square root of Simpson's diversity index over productive rearrangements. Not all clones reach the TCRdb copy of this immuneACCESS table, which keeps in-frame sequences only. Checked studies attribute under half of the gap to unresolved V genes and leave the rest unexplained. Clone size and the V and J calls come from that table; the DNA yielded D and trimming. Recorded for this sample are around 280,000 clones; under 90% of them occurred a single time. The ten largest account for 1.7% of the sample.

Participants in the prospective study were aged 18 to 89 years, lived in about two dozen United States geographic areas, and enrolled through a virtual design. In the prospective study, cohorts were assigned on the basis of participant-reported clinical history obtained from a screening survey and a study questionnaire. Recovered participants in ImmuneRACE Cohort 3 were defined by two consecutive negative NP/OP PCR tests, clearance by a healthcare professional, or resolution of symptoms. Mobile phlebotomists in the prospective study collected whole blood, serum and a nasopharyngeal or oropharyngeal swab from every participant. Participants in the prospective study had the option to provide additional blood draws and questionnaires over a roughly 2-month period. Prospective study blood samples were shipped either frozen or at room temperature before DNA extraction.

The sample was PBMCs or T cells enriched from blood (not recorded which). The chain employs TRBV2 and TRBJ1-3; a weak D assignment points to TRBD1 (5 bases agree). The clonotype originates from a woman between 40 and 55 years old who had recovered from COVID-19. The DNA sequence follows: TGTGCCAGCAGTGTACAGTTGGGGCTTGTCTCTGGAAACACCATATATTTT. It encodes CASSVQLGLVSGNTIYF.